This T cell receptor beta chain stems from a study of control samples from healthy donors and cancer patients. The length of the CDR3 is 15 residues. The V gene's germline CDR1 is MDHEN and CDR2 SYDVKM. The V end was cut by 6 bases, the J end by 2 bases, with 16 bases between. Assay used: immunoSEQ multiplex PCR; TCRdb lists only in-frame clones, some missing. The sample lists some 130,000 clones; around 85% were seen once. This TCR derives from a woman aged 30 to 39 in good health. The sample consisted of blood. This chain links TRBV28 with TRBJ1-2; tentatively, D is TRBD1 (5 bases). The CDR3 region is CASSPPGAGNYGYTF. The CDR3 DNA reads as TGTGCCAGCAGCCCCCCCGGGGCGGGGAACTATGGCTACACCTTC.